These 11 T cell receptor beta chains share one sample of origin, sequenced in a study of metastatic and nonmetastatic thyroid tumors. TCRdb ran MiXCR on the PCR reads. The sample includes 25,000 to 30,000 clones, roughly 17% of them seen just once. Until they underwent thyroid surgery, no patient had received any treatment. Sequencing used blood. The receptors derive from a male donor with papillary thyroid cancer or a benign thyroid nodule (not recorded which). Some clones in this sample may be carry-over from other donors' samples.

This clone was seen many times. This chain links TRBV5-4 with TRBJ1-2; 12 nucleotides align to TRBD1. Germline V CDR1 and CDR2: SGHNT, YYREEE (reference sequence). The CDR3 has 14 residues. V lost 4 bases to trimming and J lost 6 bases; unmatched junction nucleotides: 4. Here the CDR3 DNA reads TGTGCCAGCAGCGGGGACAGGGGGCACGATGGCTACACCTTC. Amino acid sequence: CASSGDRGHDGYTF.

This clone was picked up many times. The V call is TRBV5-1, the J call TRBJ2-1, with TRBD2 matching over 10 bases. Germline assignment: CDR1 SGHRS and CDR2 YFSETQ. The ends lost 2 bases at V and 8 bases at J; junction bases unmatched: 7. This CDR3 comprises 15 residues. The CDR3 protein is CASSLGRTSGDEQFF. The CDR3 DNA follows: TGCGCCAGCAGCTTAGGGAGGACTAGCGGTGATGAGCAGTTCTTC.

The table lists this clone with many counts. The chain employs TRBV9 and TRBJ2-7; 7 bases agree with TRBD1. J lost 3 bases, V lost 0 bases, and 6 bases had no gene match. Per the germline V gene, CDR1 is SGDLS and CDR2 is YYNGEE. CDR3 length: 15 residues. CDR3 nucleotide sequence: TGTGCCAGCAGCGTAGGGGCAGGGGGTTTCTACGAGCAGTACTTC. Protein sequence: CASSVGAGGFYEQYF.

This clone occurred many times. A much more abundant neighbour one base away suggests this may be a read error. This chain uses TRBV2 with TRBJ2-7, with D unresolved. Germline V gives CDR1 SNHLY, CDR2 FYNNEI. V was shortened by 3 bases and J by 1 base, with 10 bases between the two germline ends. The CDR3 contains 14 residues. CDR3 in DNA: TGTGCCAGCAGTGACGCGCAAGGTTCCTACGAGCAGTACTTC. It translates to CASSDAQGSYEQYF.

The genes are TRBV6-1 and TRBJ2-7, with D hard to call. Germline CDR1 is MNHNS and CDR2 is SASEGT. V dropped 5 bases and J dropped 1 base, with 18 bases sitting between them. The CDR3 consists of 16 residues. CDR3 loop: CASSPAPGAPSYEQYF. The CDR3 DNA follows: TGTGCCAGCAGTCCCGCCCCGGGTGCCCCTTCCTACGAGCAGTACTTC.

This clone was seen a few times. The rearrangement uses TRBV6-1 and TRBJ2-3; D is possibly TRBD2 (5 bases). This CDR3 comprises 16 residues. V was trimmed by 6 bases and J by 2 bases, leaving 18 bases between them. Germline V CDR1 and CDR2: MNHNS, SASEGT. The CDR3, as DNA: TGTGCCAGCAGCTCCAACCCGACTACCTTCACAGATACGCAGTATTTT. Translating it yields CASSSNPTTFTDTQYF.

The V call is TRBV9, the J call TRBJ2-4; maybe TRBD1 (6 bases). The V end lost 4 bases, the J end lost 0 bases, and 20 bases lay between the germline ends. From germline, CDR1 is SGDLS and CDR2 YYNGEE. This CDR3 comprises 18 residues. CDR3 region: CASSPIGGRDLAKNIQYF. Written as DNA, the CDR3 is TGTGCCAGCAGCCCCATAGGGGGACGGGACCTAGCCAAAAACATTCAGTACTTC.

This clone was seen a handful of times. No conserved phenylalanine or tryptophan ends this CDR3, so it is likely a read error. The chain combines TRBV7-9 with TRBJ1-2, with D unresolved. CDR3 length: 10 residues. Germline V gives CDR1 SEHNR, CDR2 FQNEAQ (reference sequence). V lost 7 bases and J 8 bases, leaving 8 bases between the germline ends. As DNA, the CDR3 is TGTGCCAGCATGCCGACCGGCTACACCCTC. Its protein is CASMPTGYTL.

The chain is built from TRBV7-9 and TRBJ2-1; no clear D. The V and J ends lost 3 bases and 7 bases respectively, with 10 bases between them. The germline V gene encodes CDR1 SEHNR and CDR2 FQNEAQ (reference sequence). This CDR3 is built from 13 residues. The CDR3 coding sequence is TGTGCCAGCAGCTTGGCCGGTTGGAATGAGCAGTTCTTC. Encoded protein: CASSLAGWNEQFF.

This clone showed up many times. The rearrangement joins TRBV3-1 to TRBJ1-5; TRBD1 matches at 10 bases. The CDR3 is 15 residues long. CDR1 LGHDT and CDR2 YNNKEL come from the germline V gene (reference sequence). V trimming: 4 bases; J trimming: 3 bases; junction bases outside the gene matches: 3. The CDR3 reads CASSPGQGFNQPQHF. CDR3 nucleotides: TGTGCCAGCAGCCCGGGACAGGGGTTCAATCAGCCCCAGCATTTT.

The V gene is TRBV20-1, the J gene TRBJ2-7, with a possible D match to TRBD1 (6 bases). The CDR3 covers 13 residues. CDR1 and CDR2 from the germline V gene are DFQATT and SNEGSKA (reference sequence). V was pared by 3 bases and J by 3 bases, with 12 bases between. The CDR3 nucleotides are TGCAGTGCTAGGACAGGTTATGGCTACGAGCAGTACTTC. It yields the protein CSARTGYGYEQYF.